The 14 T cell receptor beta chains below all came from one sample that was sequenced in a study of T cell changes during pregnancy in multiple sclerosis. Sequencing was performed with immunoSEQ multiplex PCR; in TCRdb, only in-frame clones are kept and a portion is missing. The sample holds tens of thousands of clones; about 90% are singletons and the top ten take 1.5%. Sequenced here: peripheral blood, sampled in the first trimester of pregnancy. The receptors were sampled from a female donor in good health, enrolled as a control in a pregnancy study.

This clone has a single count. V and J are TRBV27 and TRBJ1-2; 7 bases line up with TRBD1. This CDR3 has 13 residues. The germline V gene has CDR1 MNHEY and CDR2 SMNVEV (reference sequence). V was pared by 7 bases and J by 8 bases, with 10 bases of the junction left unmatched. The CDR3 region is CASTNDRVVGYTF. CDR3 coding DNA: TGTGCCAGCACCAATGACAGGGTTGTAGGCTACACCTTC.

V and J are TRBV2 and TRBJ1-2, with 10 bases fitting TRBD1. The germline gives CDR1 SNHLY, CDR2 FYNNEI. The V segment lost 7 bases and the J segment 8 bases; nucleotides outside the gene matches: 13. The CDR3 contains 15 residues. The CDR3 DNA is TGTGCCAGCACCCTCGACAGGGGGCAGAGGGGAGGCTACACCTTC. It is translated as CASTLDRGQRGGYTF.

This chain uses TRBV7-2 with TRBJ2-3; 8 bases align to TRBD2. The length of the CDR3 is 17 residues. J gave up 8 bases and V 7 bases, and 20 bases lay outside the gene matches. Germline assignment: CDR1 SGHTA and CDR2 FQGNSA. The CDR3 here is CASIQNPKAGAGATQYF. CDR3 nucleotide sequence: TGTGCCAGCATCCAAAATCCAAAAGCGGGGGCGGGGGCTACGCAGTATTTT.

CDR3 loop: CAWRSVTLREKLFF. The CDR3 DNA sequence: TGTGCCTGGAGGTCTGTGACGTTGAGGGAAAAACTGTTTTTT. This rearrangement joins TRBV30 to TRBJ1-4, with no clear D. This CDR3 is built from 14 residues. Germline lookup yields CDR1 GTSNPN and CDR2 SVGIG (reference sequence). Between the trimmed V and J ends, which lost 3 bases and 8 bases, there was a span of 16 bases.

This clone has just one count. The chain couples TRBV30 to TRBJ1-2; tentative D call: TRBD1 (6 bases). This CDR3 spans 13 amino acids. The V gene lost 1 base and the J gene lost 8 bases, with 14 bases spanning the gap. The germline V gene encodes CDR1 GTSNPN and CDR2 SVGIG (reference sequence). CDR3 DNA: TGTGCCTGGAGTGCGACCACAGGGTCGGGCTACACCTTC. Its protein is CAWSATTGSGYTF.

This clone was detected once. The genes are TRBV6-5 and TRBJ2-7; TRBD2 aligns across 12 bases. This CDR3 comprises 16 residues. Germline values: CDR1 MNHEY, CDR2 SVGAGI. Trimming removed 4 bases from V and 3 bases from J; junction bases left unmatched: 7. The chain's CDR3 is CASSSLTSGSYYEQYF. The CDR3 DNA sequence: TGTGCCAGCAGTTCGTTGACTAGCGGGAGTTACTACGAGCAGTACTTC.

The V call is TRBV9, the J call TRBJ2-1; tentative D call: TRBD1 (7 bases). Per the germline V gene, CDR1 is SGDLS and CDR2 is YYNGEE. V dropped 4 bases and J dropped 7 bases, with 15 bases sitting between them. The CDR3 extends over 14 amino acids. The chain's CDR3 is CASSPGGQINEQFF. The CDR3 DNA sequence: TGTGCCAGCAGCCCCGGGGGACAGATTAATGAGCAGTTCTTC.

This chain joins TRBV6-1 and TRBJ2-5, with D possibly being TRBD1 (6 bases). The CDR3 runs 15 residues. The germline V gene encodes CDR1 MNHNS and CDR2 SASEGT. The ends were cut back, 1 base at V and 7 bases at J, with 16 bases in the middle. CDR3 protein: CASSEVTGSVATQYF. The DNA for the CDR3 is TGTGCCAGCAGTGAAGTAACAGGGTCGGTGGCGACCCAGTACTTC.

This clone was seen once. The rearrangement uses TRBV30 and TRBJ2-5; D possibly corresponds to TRBD2 (5 bases). Per the germline V gene, CDR1 is GTSNPN and CDR2 is SVGIG (reference sequence). CDR3 length: 14 amino acids. V lost 6 bases to trimming and J lost 4 bases, with 18 bases between them. In nucleotides, the CDR3 is TGTGCCTGTTCCGGCCCCGGTGGGAGAGAGACCCAGTACTTC. It encodes CACSGPGGRETQYF.

Only a few counts were recorded for this clone. The chain couples TRBV6-1 to TRBJ1-2; D gene unclear. V was trimmed by 2 bases and J by 4 bases, leaving 8 bases between them. The length of the CDR3 is 13 residues. The germline CDR1 and CDR2 sequences are MNHNS and SASEGT. This chain's CDR3 is CASSETTFYGYTF. Written as DNA, the CDR3 is TGTGCCAGCAGTGAAACTACCTTCTATGGCTACACCTTC.

The V call is TRBV19, the J call TRBJ2-5, with a tentative D call TRBD2 (6 bases). Trimming took off 4 bases at V and 4 bases at J, with 10 bases between the two ends. Per germline, CDR1 LNHDA and CDR2 SQIVND (reference sequence). CDR3 length: 13 residues. The CDR3 nucleotides read TGTGCCAGTAGTACCGGGGGAGGAGAGACCCAGTACTTC. It encodes CASSTGGGETQYF.

The V call is TRBV5-1, the J call TRBJ2-2; 9 bases map to TRBD1. This CDR3 has 15 residues. Germline loops: CDR1 SGHRS, CDR2 YFSETQ. Trimming removed 6 bases from V and 3 bases from J; junction bases left unmatched: 6. CDR3 sequence reads: CASTQGQGHTGELFF. DNA of the CDR3: TGCGCCAGCACCCAGGGACAGGGCCACACCGGGGAGCTGTTTTTT.

The chain carries TRBV28 and TRBJ2-3, with 7 bases aligning to TRBD1. Losses at the gene ends were 8 bases for V and 2 bases for J; bases not matched to a gene: 10. The CDR3 is 15 amino acids. Germline-derived CDR1 and CDR2 are MDHEN and SYDVKM. In DNA, the CDR3 is TGTGCCAGCGGCTCACCGGACAGGAACACAGATACGCAGTATTTT. Translating it yields CASGSPDRNTDTQYF.

The rearrangement uses TRBV6-5 and TRBJ2-7; weak D call: TRBD2 (6 bases). CDR3 length: 14 amino acids. Trimming stripped 5 bases from V and 2 bases from J, with 13 bases between. CDR1 is MNHEY, CDR2 SVGAGI, per germline. CDR3 DNA sequence: TGTGCCAGCAGTGCCGGGACTGGGGCCTACGAGCAGTACTTC. Protein product: CASSAGTGAYEQYF.